This passage covers 30 T cell receptor beta chains from one sample sequenced in a study of cytomegalovirus exposure and HLA in healthy donors. The PCR used 60 Vbeta and 13 Jbeta primers. Assay: immunoSEQ multiplex PCR; the TCRdb copy retains only in-frame clones and omits some. The table includes 150,000 to 200,000 clones, approximately 72% detected once. Sequencing input: PBMCs. The source is a human donor in good health.

The CDR3 coding sequence is TGCGCCAGCAGCCAAGTGAGTTGGGGAGGTTTATCACCCCTCCACTTT. Its protein product is CASSQVSWGGLSPLHF. The chain combines TRBV4-3 with TRBJ1-6; D is uncertain. Per germline, CDR1 LGHNA and CDR2 YSLEER. The CDR3 sequence is 16 residues long. V was trimmed by 1 base and J by 10 bases, leaving 17 bases between them.

V gene TRBV4-1 combines with J gene TRBJ1-4; 7 nucleotides agree with TRBD1. With V trimmed by 2 bases and J by 2 bases, 2 bases remained unmatched. The CDR3 runs 15 residues. Germline assignment: CDR1 MGHRA and CDR2 YSYEKL. The CDR3 protein is CASSQRQGTNEKLFF. In DNA form, the CDR3 reads TGCGCCAGCAGCCAAAGACAGGGCACTAATGAAAAACTGTTTTTT.

The chain employs TRBV30 and TRBJ2-7; 8 nucleotides agree with TRBD1. This CDR3 is built from 13 residues. Germline V gene lookup returns CDR1 GTSNPN and CDR2 SVGIG (reference sequence). J was trimmed by 3 bases and V by 3 bases; bases with no gene match: 4. CDR3 nucleotides: TGTGCCTGGAGCAGGGGGCTAGTCTACGAGCAGTACTTC. Its protein product is CAWSRGLVYEQYF.

V gene TRBV6-5 combines with J gene TRBJ2-1, with 8 bases identical to TRBD1. The CDR3 is 13 amino acids. After removal of 7 bases from V and 6 bases from J, the junction contained 5 bases not matched to a gene. CDR1 and CDR2 from the germline V gene are MNHEY and SVGAGI. CDR3 DNA: TGTGCCAGCAATGGACAGGGTGGCAATGAGCAGTTCTTC. Amino acids: CASNGQGGNEQFF.

This clone has just a few counts. This chain connects TRBV27 to TRBJ2-5; 7 positions agree with TRBD1. The CDR3 extends over 14 amino acids. The V and J ends lost 4 bases and 2 bases, in that order; junction bases with no gene match: 4. CDR1 MNHEY and CDR2 SMNVEV come from the germline V gene (reference sequence). Here the CDR3 DNA reads TGTGCCAGCAGTTCAGGGACAGCGCAAGAGACCCAGTACTTC. Residues: CASSSGTAQETQYF.

This sequence joins TRBV5-6 and TRBJ2-3, with 8 bases lining up with TRBD2. The CDR3 runs to 15 residues. J gave up 0 bases and V 4 bases, and 4 bases lay outside the gene matches. Germline V CDR1 and CDR2: SGHDT, YYEEEE. The CDR3 DNA reads TGTGCCAGCAGCGTAGCGGGGAGTAGCACAGATACGCAGTATTTT. It is translated as CASSVAGSSTDTQYF.

The gene calls are TRBV7-3 and TRBJ2-3, with D tentatively TRBD2 (6 bases). Trimming took off 3 bases at V and 3 bases at J, with 13 bases between the two ends. The CDR3 spans 15 residues. Germline lookup yields CDR1 SGHTA and CDR2 FQGTGA. CDR3 region: CASSFLGLETDTQYF. The CDR3 nucleotides are TGTGCCAGCAGCTTCCTGGGACTGGAAACAGATACGCAGTATTTT.

There are a few counts of this clone. The chain carries TRBV19 and TRBJ1-5; 7 nucleotides line up with TRBD1. V lost 1 base and J lost 3; bases outside the gene matches: 12. The CDR3 covers 18 residues. CDR1 is LNHDA, CDR2 SQIVND, per germline (reference sequence). CDR3 sequence: CASSIGLKTGVPNQPQHF. The CDR3 coding sequence is TGTGCCAGTAGTATAGGATTAAAAACAGGGGTTCCCAATCAGCCCCAGCATTTT.

Turning to this clone: The sample has other DNA sequences that encode this CDR3 too. The chain joins TRBV7-9 to TRBJ2-2, with TRBD1 identical over 8 bases. CDR1 is SEHNR, CDR2 FQNEAQ, per germline (reference sequence). This CDR3 is built from 16 residues. Germline trimming cut 6 bases from V and 0 bases from J; bases unmatched to any gene: 6. CDR3 DNA sequence: TGTGCCAGCAGTCCGTCGACAGGGGCGAACACCGGGGAGCTGTTTTTT. Its protein is CASSPSTGANTGELFF.

This clone was observed at least ten times. V is TRBV7-8 and J is TRBJ2-2; unclear D gene. Germline V lookup: CDR1 SGHVS, CDR2 FQNEAQ. Trimming left V 1 base short and J 1 base short, with 7 bases between. The CDR3 has 15 amino acids. This CDR3 reads CASSLGSVNTGELFF. The CDR3 DNA follows: TGTGCCAGCAGCTTAGGGTCAGTGAACACCGGGGAGCTGTTTTTT.

CDR3 bases: TGTGCCAGCAGCCCCACCGGGACTGAAAACTATGGCTACACCTTC. This translates into CASSPTGTENYGYTF. The genes are TRBV13 and TRBJ1-2, with D possibly matching TRBD1 (5 bases). The germline gives CDR1 PRHDT, CDR2 FYEKMQ (reference sequence). V lost 5 bases and J 2 bases, leaving 15 bases between the germline ends. The CDR3 runs to 15 residues.

In this sample, this clone turned up a few times. The CDR3 DNA reads TGTGCCACCAGCAGAGGGGGCAGCCCTTCCTATGGCTACACCTTC. This encodes CATSRGGSPSYGYTF. The rearrangement links TRBV15 to TRBJ1-2, with D possibly matching TRBD1 (5 bases). Germline V gene data show CDR1 as LNHNV and CDR2 as YYDKDF (reference sequence). The CDR3 spans 15 residues. The V end lost 1 base, the J end lost 4 bases, and 13 bases lay between the germline ends.

This clone was counted between two and nine times. The chain has TRBV29-1 and TRBJ2-7, with 8 positions matching TRBD1. V lost 8 bases and J lost 3; bases outside the gene matches: 6. CDR1 is SQVTM and CDR2 is ANQGSEA in the germline V gene. The CDR3 runs to 12 residues. CDR3 protein: CSPGTGNYEQYF. The CDR3 coding sequence is TGCAGCCCCGGGACAGGTAACTACGAGCAGTACTTC.

This chain connects TRBV11-3 to TRBJ2-7; TRBD1 matches 9 bases. Germline assignment: CDR1 SGHNT and CDR2 YENEEA. The CDR3 has 18 residues. Trimming removed 1 base from V and 0 bases from J; junction bases left unmatched: 10. DNA of the CDR3: TGTGCCAGCAGCTTAGCACTACCGGGACAGGGAGCCTCCTACGAGCAGTACTTC. This sequence encodes CASSLALPGQGASYEQYF.

This clone was observed a handful of times. The V gene is TRBV2, the J gene TRBJ1-4, with TRBD1 identical over 12 bases. The junction had 8 bases not matched to a gene; V was cut back by 7 bases and J by 8 bases. This CDR3 has 15 residues. Germline CDR1 reads SNHLY; CDR2 reads FYNNEI. The CDR3 sequence is CASKGQGAVTEKLFF. The DNA of the CDR3 is TGTGCCAGCAAGGGACAGGGGGCCGTAACGGAAAAACTGTTTTTT.

The chain recombines TRBV2 with TRBJ1-5; 9 nucleotides match TRBD1. This CDR3 comprises 15 residues. Unmatched junction bases numbered 5, after V lost 4 bases and J lost 4 bases. Germline-derived CDR1 and CDR2 are SNHLY and FYNNEI. The CDR3 nucleotides are TGTGCCAGCAGTGGTGGGACAGGGCGGAATCAGCCCCAGCATTTT. It is translated as CASSGGTGRNQPQHF.

This clone was observed a few times. The chain recombines TRBV5-1 with TRBJ2-2; 8 bases are shared with TRBD1. Germline lookup yields CDR1 SGHRS and CDR2 YFSETQ. This CDR3 has 16 amino acids. With V trimmed by 3 bases and J by 2 bases, 6 bases remained unmatched. CDR3 sequence: CASSSNGQGNTGELFF. The CDR3 DNA reads TGCGCCAGCAGCTCGAATGGACAGGGCAACACCGGGGAGCTGTTTTTT.

The chain links TRBV7-9 to TRBJ2-1; 7 nucleotides align to TRBD1. V lost 1 base and J lost 4; bases outside the gene matches: 7. The CDR3 contains 16 residues. The germline V gene has CDR1 SEHNR and CDR2 FQNEAQ (reference sequence). CDR3 in DNA: TGTGCCAGCAGCTTAGGGGACGAGGACAGGTACAATGAGCAGTTCTTC. It codes for CASSLGDEDRYNEQFF.

This chain uses TRBV6-5 with TRBJ1-6, with 7 bases that match TRBD1. Germline CDR1 MNHEY, CDR2 SVGAGI. This CDR3 comprises 15 residues. V was pared by 6 bases and J by 6 bases, with 8 bases of the junction left unmatched. This CDR3 reads CASSSDRAVNSPLHF. The CDR3 bases are TGTGCCAGCAGCTCCGACAGGGCGGTTAATTCACCCCTCCACTTT.

This chain links TRBV2 with TRBJ1-5, with 7 bases lining up with TRBD1. The CDR3 is 15 residues long. J gave up 4 bases and V 1 base, and 4 bases lay outside the gene matches. Looked up from germline, CDR1 is SNHLY and CDR2 is FYNNEI. Written as DNA, the CDR3 is TGTGCCAGCAGTGAAGGAGGGGGCGGAAATCAGCCCCAGCATTTT. Amino acids: CASSEGGGGNQPQHF.

This rearrangement joins TRBV14 to TRBJ2-7; D is uncertain. This CDR3 is 14 amino acids long. Germline V gives CDR1 SGHDN, CDR2 FVKESK. V lost 5 bases and J 8 bases, leaving 19 bases between the germline ends. In DNA form, the CDR3 reads TGTGCCAGCAGCTCCGCTGGAGAGTCCCGCAAGCAGTACTTC. This encodes CASSSAGESRKQYF.

The chain combines TRBV11-2 with TRBJ1-5, with TRBD1 as a possible D gene (5 bases). The ends were cut back, 1 base at V and 4 bases at J, with 11 bases in the middle. This CDR3 comprises 15 residues. Germline assignment: CDR1 SGHAT and CDR2 FQNNGV. CDR3: CASSLGPRGNQPQHF. For the CDR3, the DNA is TGTGCCAGCAGCTTAGGTCCTAGGGGTAATCAGCCCCAGCATTTT.

V gene TRBV7-9 combines with J gene TRBJ1-6; 8 bases are shared with TRBD1. CDR1 and CDR2 (germline): SEHNR, FQNEAQ (reference sequence). V was clipped by 1 base and J by 13 bases; unmatched bases: 9. This CDR3 is 15 amino acids long. The CDR3 nucleotides read TGTGCCAGCAGCTTAGACCCAGGGGGCTTTACCCCCCTCCACTTT. Translated: CASSLDPGGFTPLHF.

The chain employs TRBV19 and TRBJ1-5; D perhaps matches TRBD1 (5 bases). Trimming removed 3 bases from V and 1 base from J, with 13 bases in between. The CDR3 runs to 16 residues. Germline V gene sequence: CDR1 LNHDA, CDR2 SQIVND (reference sequence). The CDR3 DNA sequence: TGTGCCAGTAGTATCGCCGGGGGGGGGAGCAATCAGCCCCAGCATTTT. It codes for CASSIAGGGSNQPQHF.

The rearrangement uses TRBV4-3 and TRBJ2-1; 12 bases fit TRBD1. Per germline, CDR1 LGHNA and CDR2 YSLEER. V dropped 4 bases and J dropped 6; count of bases not matched to a gene: 10. The CDR3 has 17 amino acids. CDR3 sequence (DNA): TGCGCCAGCAGCCCGACCGGGACAGGGGGCGCCGGCAATGAGCAGTTCTTC. This gives the protein CASSPTGTGGAGNEQFF.

To note about this clone: A junction boundary mismatches the germline segment, possibly from a read error. The CDR3 bases are TGTGCCAGCCAGGGGGCTGGAGAGGCCCAGTACTTC. Its protein is CASQGAGEAQYF. V and J are TRBV6-1 and TRBJ2-5; the match to TRBD1 covers 8 bases. This CDR3 has 12 amino acids. Germline CDR1 MNHNS, CDR2 SASEGT.

The chain employs TRBV9 and TRBJ2-6; unclear D gene. This CDR3 is built from 14 residues. CDR1 and CDR2 (germline): SGDLS, YYNGEE. Trimming took off 3 bases at V and 1 base at J, with 5 bases between the two ends. CDR3 residues: CASSDYSGANVLTF. As DNA, the CDR3 is TGTGCCAGCAGCGACTATTCTGGGGCCAACGTCCTGACTTTC.

The chain joins TRBV5-6 to TRBJ1-5; 7 bases map to TRBD1. There are 19 residues in the CDR3. Germline V gene data show CDR1 as SGHDT and CDR2 as YYEEEE. J was trimmed by 0 bases and V by 0 bases; bases with no gene match: 12. CDR3 in DNA: TGTGCCAGCAGCTTGGAGGCGGGACAGCTAATCCATAGCAATCAGCCCCAGCATTTT. It is translated as CASSLEAGQLIHSNQPQHF.

This chain uses TRBV4-1 with TRBJ2-7; D may be TRBD1 (5 bases). V dropped 1 base and J dropped 3 bases, with 13 bases sitting between them. CDR1 is MGHRA, CDR2 YSYEKL, per germline. The CDR3 is 15 residues long. Here the CDR3 reads CASSQVRTLHYEQYF. The CDR3 DNA sequence: TGCGCCAGCAGCCAAGTCCGGACACTTCACTACGAGCAGTACTTC.

This clone came up a few times. The chain combines TRBV7-3 with TRBJ2-5; 8 bases line up with TRBD2. The CDR3 totals 15 residues. Germline values: CDR1 SGHTA, CDR2 FQGTGA. The ends lost 2 bases at V and 4 bases at J; junction bases unmatched: 6. The CDR3 loop reads CASSLQAGERETQYF. CDR3 in DNA: TGTGCCAGCAGCTTACAAGCGGGGGAGAGAGAGACCCAGTACTTC. Looking up the rest from reference TRBV7-3 and TRBJ2-5 gives the full variable domain: GAGVSQTPSNKVTEKGKYVELRCDPISGHTALYWYRQSLGQGPEFLIYFQGTGAADDSGLPNDRFFAVRPEGSVSTLKIQRTERGDSAVYLCASSLQAGERETQYFGPGTRLLVL.